This T cell receptor (beta chain) was sequenced for a study of persistence of HIV-infected CD4 T cells. The immunoSEQ assay was version 4, run in survey mode. Template was genomic DNA at roughly 9.3 ng/uL, with up to roughly 1 ug used per sample. Sequencing used immunoSEQ multiplex PCR; TCRdb keeps in-frame clones, though not all of them. The table includes 30,000 to 35,000 clones, around four fifths detected once. Study outcomes and limitations: Compared with CD3/CD28-stimulated cells, CMV- and Gag-responding cells showed lower TCRbeta richness.

For this clone: The antigen is not known.

Stimulation used approximately 9.5 ug/mL lysate from CMV-infected fibroblasts. CD40L-negative CD69-negative CD45RO-high memory CD4+ T cells were sorted as populations depleted of antigen-responding cells. CD4+ T cell counts exceeded 400 cells/uL; CMV serology was positive. For around 17 hours, CD8-depleted PBMCs received anti-CD28/CD49d costimulation, a CD40-blocking antibody and enfuvirtide. Sequencing used CD4+ T cells sorted from PBMCs after approximately 19-hour stimulation, obtained from a patient who received antiretroviral therapy. The sequence was obtained from an adult man with HIV who was CMV-seropositive.

The CDR3 DNA sequence: TGCGCCAGCAGCTTGGGAGGGGCACGGGGCTACACCTTC. Amino acid sequence: CASSLGGARGYTF. The chain links TRBV5-1 to TRBJ1-2; a possible D gene is TRBD1 (5 bases). V gave up 0 bases and J gave up 8 bases, with 11 bases separating them. Germline lookup yields CDR1 SGHRS and CDR2 YFSETQ. CDR3 length: 13 residues.